This T cell receptor beta chain was retrieved from a study of cytomegalovirus exposure and HLA in healthy donors. CDR1 SEHNR and CDR2 FQNEAQ come from the germline V gene (reference sequence). V gave up 3 bases and J gave up 4 bases; unmatched junction bases: 10. The CDR3 is made up of 17 amino acids. Details on this clone: Its target is not known.

The PCR made use of 60 Vbeta and 13 Jbeta primers. Assay: immunoSEQ multiplex PCR; the TCRdb copy retains only in-frame clones and omits some. The sample shows 57,000 or so clones, more than 60% of them seen only once. Among the donors, all were healthy bone marrow donors. Study-wide points: Some TCR beta chains (more than 150 of them) were listed as cytomegalovirus-associated.

This sequence joins TRBV7-9 and TRBJ2-7; 12 bases agree with TRBD1. Specimen: PBMCs. The origin of this receptor is a man in his fifties in good health and CMV-seropositive. CDR3 nucleotides: TGTGCCAGCAGCTTGGGACAGGGGGCGGCGTCGGGGTACGAGCAGTACTTC. Its protein product is CASSLGQGAASGYEQYF.